The T cell receptor beta chain described here comes from a study of CD8 T cells in Susac syndrome. CD8+ and CD4+ T cells from blood underwent TCR beta sequencing, which was carried out in a high-throughput format. Per germline, CDR1 LGHDT and CDR2 YNNKEL (reference sequence). Between the trimmed V and J ends, which lost 8 bases and 3 bases, there was a span of 7 bases. The CDR3 is made up of 12 amino acids. Random hexamers were used to reverse transcribe an amount of about 0.45 to 1 ug RNA. The immunoSEQ assay covered 54 Vbeta and 13 Jbeta segments for CDR3. Each CDR3 protein is one row after TCRdb ran MiXCR on the immunoSEQ multiplex PCR reads. Counted here are approximately 120,000 distinct CDR3 sequences, about 95% occurring once; the ten biggest clones make up 0.096%.

The chain has TRBV3-1 and TRBJ2-2, with D possibly matching TRBD2 (5 bases). This receptor was obtained from a human donor in good health. Sequencing was done on a sample of CD4+ T cells from PBMCs. The CDR3 spells CASRDDTGELFF. The CDR3 nucleotides are TGTGCCAGCCGGGATGACACCGGGGAGCTGTTTTTT.